The clone carrying this T cell receptor (beta chain) was counted a few times. V shed 4 bases and J shed 6 bases, with 8 bases lying between them. Looked up from germline, CDR1 is SGHTA and CDR2 is FQGNSA. The CDR3 is made up of 12 amino acids. This specimen belongs to a study of beta chain features in type 1 diabetes. Whole-study context: Healthy donors and patients showed comparable age, gender and cell yields.

Expressed TCRB transcripts were sequenced because the entire RNA isolate underwent reverse transcription. Some clones are missing from TCRdb's copy, which holds only in-frame ones; the method was immunoSEQ multiplex PCR. The profile covers about 360,000 clones, with around 13% appearing a single time and less than 0.02% taken by the ten largest. Cell sorting via CD45RO/CCR7/CD25/CD127/CD95/CD27 was performed to obtain CD4+ naive, central memory, regulatory and stem cell-like memory cells. Purity exceeded 98% in all sorted populations. The specimen was naive CD4+ T cells from blood. The gene calls are TRBV7-2 and TRBJ2-3; tentative D call: TRBD1 (5 bases). This TCR was sampled from a man between 18 and 29 years old in good health. CDR3 protein: CASSSSGDTQYF. CDR3 nucleotides: TGTGCCAGCAGCTCCTCAGGGGATACGCAGTATTTT.